Each of the 28 T cell receptor beta chains below was sequenced from the same sample in a study of identical twins. TCRdb recomputed calls from the 5' RACE reads with MiXCR, one row per CDR3 protein. Of 200,000 to 250,000 distinct CDR3 sequences in the sample, approximately 7.3% were seen once. In addition, the sample was reused for a study of yellow fever vaccine responses in identical twins.

The sample was CD8+ T cells sorted from blood. The origin of the receptors is a woman younger than 30 in good health.

This clonotype was seen a handful of times. At one of its ends the junction is not consistent with the germline gene, which may arise from a read error. V and J are TRBV20-1 and TRBJ2-3; 10 bases match TRBD2. There are 10 residues in the CDR3. Germline CDR1 reads DFQATT; CDR2 reads SNEGSKA (reference sequence). The CDR3 protein is CSARLAGAPF. CDR3 sequence (DNA): TGCAGTGCTAGACTAGCGGGGGCCCCTTTT.

In this sample, this clonotype turned up a few times. The J gene is TRBJ2-1, the V gene TRBV28; TRBD2 agrees at 10 bases. V was pared by 4 bases and J by 0 bases, with 18 bases of the junction left unmatched. The CDR3 loop spans 21 amino acids. Germline lookup yields CDR1 MDHEN and CDR2 SYDVKM. The CDR3 loop is CASSSPSQLAGNLFSYNEQFF. The CDR3 DNA reads as TGTGCCAGCAGTTCCCCGAGCCAACTAGCGGGAAACCTTTTCTCCTACAATGAGCAGTTCTTC.

This clonotype has ten or more counts. The gene calls are TRBV10-2 and TRBJ2-7; 7 nucleotides agree with TRBD2. This CDR3 is built from 15 residues. The germline V gene has CDR1 WSHSY and CDR2 SAAADI. J gave up 4 bases and V 6 bases, and 12 bases lay outside the gene matches. The CDR3 loop is CASRDVGERGYEQYV. In DNA, the CDR3 is TGCGCCAGCAGAGACGTAGGGGAGCGGGGATACGAGCAGTACGTC.

This chain uses TRBV3-1 with TRBJ2-7; D perhaps matches TRBD1 (6 bases). Germline CDR1 is LGHDT and CDR2 is YNNKEL (reference sequence). The CDR3 spans 15 residues. Deletions cut 6 bases from V and 2 bases from J, with 17 bases between. For the CDR3, the DNA is TGTGCCAGCAGTCACAGTTGGGACACGACCTACGAGCAGTACGTC. This codes for CASSHSWDTTYEQYV.

This clonotype was detected only a few times. The V call is TRBV5-6, the J call TRBJ2-1, with a tentative D call TRBD2 (6 bases). Per the germline V gene, CDR1 is SGHDT and CDR2 is YYEEEE. The CDR3 is made up of 14 amino acids. V lost 2 bases, J lost 5 bases, and 11 bases lay in between. CDR3 loop: CASSFRGSNNEQFF. The CDR3 coding sequence is TGTGCCAGCAGCTTCCGGGGGTCGAACAATGAGCAGTTCTTC.

This chain joins TRBV12-3 or TRBV12-4 and TRBJ1-5, with 8 nucleotides matching TRBD1. V was pared by 7 bases and J by 9 bases, with 14 bases of the junction left unmatched. This CDR3 contains 15 residues. The CDR3: CASIDGQGPLGPQHF. DNA for the CDR3: TGTGCCAGCATCGATGGACAGGGCCCTCTGGGGCCCCAGCATTTT.

This sequence joins TRBV9 and TRBJ1-2; no firm D call. CDR3 size: 15 residues. V gave up 0 bases and J gave up 5 bases, with 14 bases separating them. CDR1 and CDR2 (germline): SGDLS, YYNGEE. The CDR3 here is CASSVGGGQIYGYTF. CDR3 DNA sequence: TGTGCCAGCAGCGTAGGGGGTGGGCAGATATATGGCTACACCTTC.

For the CDR3, the DNA is TGTGCCAGCAGCCAAGATACTAAAACAGGGCAGTTCTTC. This gives the protein CASSQDTKTGQFF. The chain couples TRBV3-1 to TRBJ2-1, with a weak D call TRBD1 (5 bases). The CDR3 runs to 13 residues. The V gene's germline CDR1 is LGHDT and CDR2 YNNKEL (reference sequence). V was trimmed by 0 bases and J by 12 bases, leaving 12 bases between them.

This chain uses TRBV2 with TRBJ2-7, with 7 positions matching TRBD2. The CDR3 has 14 residues. Unmatched junction bases numbered 6, after V lost 7 bases and J lost 0 bases. Germline V gene lookup returns CDR1 SNHLY and CDR2 FYNNEI. DNA of the CDR3: TGTGCCAGCATGGTGACTAGCAGCTCCTACGAGCAGTACTTC. It translates to CASMVTSSSYEQYF.

This clonotype turned up a few times. The chain employs TRBV12-3 or TRBV12-4 and TRBJ2-2; 14 bases are shared with TRBD2. The CDR3 is 17 residues long. V shed 6 bases and J 5 bases; nucleotides not matched to a gene: 8. This CDR3 reads CASSRLAGGPETGELFF. The CDR3 DNA reads TGTGCCAGCAGCCGACTAGCGGGGGGGCCGGAGACCGGGGAGCTGTTTTTT.

This clonotype has just a few counts. The chain combines TRBV6-5 with TRBJ1-1, with 9 bases aligning to TRBD1. CDR3 length: 14 residues. The J segment lost 7 bases and the V segment lost 4 bases, leaving 7 bases of the junction unmatched. Germline V CDR1 and CDR2: MNHEY, SVGAGI. The chain's CDR3 is CASSFGTGSIEAFF. In DNA form, the CDR3 reads TGTGCCAGCAGTTTTGGGACAGGGTCTATTGAAGCTTTCTTT.

V and J are TRBV7-8 and TRBJ2-7; TRBD2 is a possible D gene (6 bases). The V and J ends lost 1 base and 5 bases respectively, with 15 bases between them. The CDR3 has 15 residues. Per germline, CDR1 SGHVS and CDR2 FQNEAQ. The CDR3 protein is CASSLGPAGRNEQYV. The CDR3 DNA reads TGTGCCAGCAGCTTAGGTCCGGCAGGGAGGAACGAGCAGTACGTC.

This clonotype has just a few counts. The chain is built from TRBV28 and TRBJ1-1, with a tentative D call TRBD1 (5 bases). V was trimmed by 1 base and J by 1 base, leaving 10 bases between them. The CDR3 extends over 15 amino acids. Germline CDR1 is MDHEN and CDR2 is SYDVKM. The CDR3 spells CASSLSWGENTEAFF. CDR3 in DNA: TGTGCCAGCAGTTTATCGTGGGGGGAGAACACTGAAGCTTTCTTT.

This clonotype was found a few times. The CDR3 reads CASSLRLSSLAAPAQYF. The CDR3 DNA is TGTGCCAGCAGCTTACGCTTGTCGTCACTAGCGGCCCCCGCCCAGTACTTC. The gene calls are TRBV7-2 and TRBJ2-5, with 8 bases identical to TRBD2. Trimming at V came to 2 bases and at J to 9 bases, leaving 17 bases not matched to a gene. Germline CDR1 reads SGHTA; CDR2 reads FQGNSA. CDR3 length: 17 amino acids.

This clonotype was seen ten or more times. This sequence joins TRBV20-1 and TRBJ2-1; TRBD2 agrees at 8 bases. The CDR3 length is 17 residues. CDR1 is DFQATT, CDR2 SNEGSKA, per germline (reference sequence). V trimming: 0 bases; J trimming: 9 bases; junction bases outside the gene matches: 16. CDR3 loop: CSARDPPGSGSLGEQFF. DNA of the CDR3: TGCAGTGCTAGAGACCCCCCAGGGAGCGGGAGTTTAGGTGAGCAGTTCTTC.

This clonotype was recorded at least ten times. The chain has TRBV4-2 and TRBJ1-1; weak D call: TRBD1 (5 bases). V lost 2 bases, J lost 4 bases, and 11 bases lay in between. CDR3 length: 14 residues. Germline V gene sequence: CDR1 LGHNA, CDR2 YNFKEQ. This chain's CDR3 is CASSQSAGATEAFF. CDR3 bases: TGTGCCAGCAGCCAAAGTGCCGGGGCCACTGAAGCTTTCTTT.

The chain carries TRBV12-3 or TRBV12-4 and TRBJ2-7; no clear D. V gave up 3 bases and J gave up 2 bases, with 8 bases separating them. This CDR3 contains 13 residues. In DNA, the CDR3 is TGTGCCAGCAGTTTGACTTCCGCCTACGAGCAGTACTTC. Its translation is CASSLTSAYEQYF.

The table lists this clonotype with a few counts. This chain uses TRBV11-2 with TRBJ1-3; the match to TRBD1 covers 7 bases. The V segment lost 4 bases and the J segment 0 bases; nucleotides outside the gene matches: 12. This CDR3 has 18 residues. Germline loops: CDR1 SGHAT, CDR2 FQNNGV. The CDR3 loop is CASSSQWDSGRSGNTIYF. Here the CDR3 DNA reads TGTGCCAGCAGCTCACAATGGGACAGCGGACGCTCTGGAAACACCATATATTTT.

This clonotype showed up many times. An end of the junction differs from the germline gene, which may be a read error. The chain has TRBV29-1 and TRBJ1-1, with 11 bases that match TRBD1. Germline V gives CDR1 SQVTM, CDR2 ANQGSEA. This CDR3 has 15 amino acids. The CDR3 region is CSVEAPSRTGGPYLF. The CDR3 DNA reads TGCAGCGTTGAAGCCCCTTCCCGGACAGGGGGCCCGTATCTCTTT.

This clonotype was picked up many times. This chain links TRBV4-2 with TRBJ2-3; TRBD2 aligns across 7 bases. The CDR3 runs 17 residues. V lost 2 bases, J lost 2 bases, and 10 bases stayed unmatched. Germline V lookup: CDR1 LGHNA, CDR2 YNFKEQ. As DNA, the CDR3 is TGTGCCAGCAGCCAAAGAGGGCTAGCGGTTCCCACAGATACGCAGTATTTT. It codes for CASSQRGLAVPTDTQYF.

In this sample, this clonotype turned up many times. This chain links TRBV4-1 with TRBJ2-7, with 9 positions matching TRBD1. The CDR3 loop spans 15 amino acids. V shed 5 bases, J shed 4 bases, and the junction held 9 bases outside the gene matches. The germline CDR1 and CDR2 sequences are MGHRA and YSYEKL. CDR3 sequence reads: CASSETGTGLYEQYV. CDR3 DNA sequence: TGCGCCAGCAGCGAAACCGGGACAGGGCTATACGAGCAGTACGTC.

This clonotype was recorded a few times. The rearrangement joins TRBV10-3 to TRBJ2-7; D is undetermined. The CDR3 totals 15 residues. Trimming removed 2 bases from V and 1 base from J, with 12 bases in between. Germline loops: CDR1 ENHRY, CDR2 SYGVKD. DNA of the CDR3: TGTGCCATCAGTGAGCTTGAGTCTTCTTCCTACGAGCAGTACTTC. Translation gives CAISELESSSYEQYF.

The CDR3 DNA reads TGTGCCACCAGCAGCACTCTAGCGGGAGACCCCTACGAGCAGTACTTC. Protein: CATSSTLAGDPYEQYF. This rearrangement joins TRBV15 to TRBJ2-7; TRBD2 aligns across 10 bases. V lost 3 bases, J lost 2 bases, and 7 bases stayed unmatched. The CDR3 runs to 16 residues. Looked up from germline, CDR1 is LNHNV and CDR2 is YYDKDF (reference sequence).

This clonotype came up many times. The V call is TRBV12-3 or TRBV12-4, the J call TRBJ1-2; 12 bases map to TRBD1. This CDR3 has 17 amino acids. With 4 bases clipped from V and 4 bases from J, the junction kept 10 bases outside the gene matches. CDR3 sequence reads: CASSSPHGTGGAYGYTF. The CDR3 DNA is TGTGCCAGCAGTTCCCCCCACGGGACAGGGGGCGCCTATGGCTACACCTTC.

At least ten counts were recorded for this clonotype. The rearrangement joins TRBV29-1 to TRBJ2-3, with D perhaps assigned TRBD1 or TRBD2 (6 bases each). The germline CDR1 and CDR2 sequences are SQVTM and ANQGSEA. CDR3 length: 13 amino acids. V shed 1 base and J shed 6 bases, with 11 bases lying between them. CDR3 coding DNA: TGCAGCGTTGAAGTTCGGGGGCCTGATACGCAGTATTTT. This translates into CSVEVRGPDTQYF.

The chain recombines TRBV7-8 with TRBJ2-7, with 15 bases fitting TRBD2. Germline CDR1 is SGHVS and CDR2 is FQNEAQ. V gave up 8 bases and J gave up 8 bases; unmatched junction bases: 7. The length of the CDR3 is 14 residues. In DNA, the CDR3 is TGTGCCAGCTTAGGACTAGCGGGAGGGCCCCAGCAGTACTTC. It specifies CASLGLAGGPQQYF.

This clonotype was found a few times. For the CDR3, the DNA is TGCGCCAGCAGCCACAAAGAGGGGGAAGAGACCCAGTACTTC. Translation gives CASSHKEGEETQYF. J is TRBJ2-5 and V is TRBV4-1; a weak D match, TRBD1 (6 bases). Germline assignment: CDR1 MGHRA and CDR2 YSYEKL. This CDR3 comprises 14 residues. With 3 bases removed from V and 3 bases from J, the gap between germline ends came to 11 bases.

There are many counts of this clonotype. The chain employs TRBV29-1 and TRBJ2-5; 13 bases match TRBD2. The junction had 6 bases not matched to a gene; V was cut back by 7 bases and J by 4 bases. This CDR3 region has 14 residues. Germline-derived CDR1 and CDR2 are SQVTM and ANQGSEA. The CDR3 DNA sequence: TGCAGCGCCGGAGGGACTAGCGGGGTAGAGACCCAGTACTTC. As protein: CSAGGTSGVETQYF.